This is a list of T cell receptor beta chains from one sample in a study of identical twins. Each CDR3 protein is one row after TCRdb ran MiXCR on the 5' RACE reads. The sample has a few hundred thousand distinct CDR3 sequences, around 18% seen once. Sequencing was done on a sample of naive T cells sorted from blood. All receptors derive from a man aged 50-59 years in good health. CDR3s include the opening cysteine and the closing phenylalanine or tryptophan. A D gene is named only where the DNA matches it firmly. Size is stated for part of the rows, as once, few or many counts, or as a class when the clone is expanded.

NA	TRBV4-2	NA	TRBJ2-7	TGTGCCAGCAGCCAGTCGGACGCGGGCTACGAGCAGTACTTC	CASSQSDAGYEQYF
NA	TRBV6-2/TRBV6-3	TRBD2	TRBJ2-1	TGTGCCAGCAGATTCCCGACTAGCGGGAGCCCCAACTCCAATGAGCAGTTCTTC	CASRFPTSGSPNSNEQFF
few	TRBV18	NA	TRBJ2-5	TGTGCCAGCTCGCTCTGGACAGCCCAAGAGACCCAGTACTTC	CASSLWTAQETQYF
many	TRBV4-3	NA	TRBJ2-1	TGCGCCAGCAGCCAGGAGGGCGGTAGGGAGCAGTTCTTC	CASSQEGGREQFF
few	TRBV11-2	NA	TRBJ1-2	TGTGCCAGCAGCCTCGGGGGGGATGGCTACACCTTC	CASSLGGDGYTF
many	TRBV5-6	TRBD2	TRBJ2-7	TGTGCCAGCAGCCGTGGACGGGGGGGCGAGCAGTACTTC	CASSRGRGGEQYF
NA	TRBV5-6	TRBD2	TRBJ2-2	TGTGCCAGCAGCCCGGCGGGGGGTTCCGGGGAGCTGTTTTTT	CASSPAGGSGELFF
few	TRBV7-2	TRBD1	TRBJ2-7	TGTGCCAGCAGCTTAGGACAGGGTAGCACCTACGAGCAGTACTTC	CASSLGQGSTYEQYF
NA	TRBV28	NA	TRBJ1-1	TGTGCCAGCAGCCTCACGGGTCCTATGAACACTGAAGCTTTCTTT	CASSLTGPMNTEAFF
NA	TRBV12-3/TRBV12-4	NA	TRBJ2-1	TGTGCCAGCAGTGCCGCCGCAGGCGGCAGCTCCTACAATGAGCAGTTCTTC	CASSAAAGGSSYNEQFF
many	TRBV14	NA	TRBJ2-1	TGTGCCAGCAGCCGGCATGGAGGGTTCGAATACGGGGGCAATGAGCAGTTCTTC	CASSRHGGFEYGGNEQFF
few	TRBV27	TRBD1	TRBJ2-1	TGTGCCAGCAGAAGAACAGGGGACGGTGAGCAGTTCTTC	CASRRTGDGEQFF
NA	TRBV7-9	TRBD1	TRBJ1-1	TGTGCCAGCAGCTTGACCAGGGGGAACGGACTACGGGGAAACTTT	CASSLTRGNGLRGNF
NA	TRBV4-3	NA	TRBJ2-3	TGCGCCAGCAGCCAAGATATTGGGGGGCGCCGGGATACGCAGTATTTT	CASSQDIGGRRDTQYF
few	TRBV29-1	TRBD1	TRBJ1-4	TGCAGCGTCGAAGACAGGGTTGGTGAAAAACTGTTTTTT	CSVEDRVGEKLFF
NA	TRBV29-1	NA	TRBJ2-5	TGCAGCGTTGAGGACTTCCCTGTTTCCGAGACCCAGTACTTC	CSVEDFPVSETQYF
few	TRBV6-1	TRBD2	TRBJ2-1	TGTGCCAGCAGTCCAGGGGCGGGACTAGCGTTATTCTTC	CASSPGAGLALFF
few	TRBV4-3	NA	TRBJ2-7	TGCGCCAGCAGCCAAGGTGCGTCAGGGTACATCTACGAGCAGTACTTC	CASSQGASGYIYEQYF
many	TRBV25-1	TRBD1	TRBJ2-7	TGTGCCAGCAGTGGGTATACGGGACAGCCAGAGCAGTACTTC	CASSGYTGQPEQYF
many	TRBV5-1	NA	TRBJ2-7	TGCGCCAGCAGCCTGACATCGGGACTGTTGGGGGAGCAGTACTTC	CASSLTSGLLGEQYF
NA	TRBV20-1	NA	TRBJ2-7	TGCAGTGCTAGAGATCGGGGCTTTGCCTACCCCTACGAGCAGTACTTC	CSARDRGFAYPYEQYF
NA	TRBV5-6	NA	TRBJ2-5	TGTGCCAGCAGCTCGCACTTAGCTGGGGAGACCCAGTACTTC	CASSSHLAGETQYF
NA	TRBV5-1	NA	TRBJ2-3	TGCGCCAGCAGCTTAAGGCCTCCGATAGATACGCAGTATTTT	CASSLRPPIDTQYF